This entry lists 31 T cell receptor beta chains sequenced from one sample in a study of cytomegalovirus exposure and HLA in healthy donors. Vbeta (60) and Jbeta (13) primers were used in the PCR. The protocol was immunoSEQ multiplex PCR, while the TCRdb copy is restricted to in-frame clones and leaves out a portion. The sample table sets out 100,000 to 150,000 clones. The sequenced sample was PBMCs. The receptors originated from a woman aged 40 to 49 in good health and CMV-seropositive.

Worth noting for this clone: The conserved phenylalanine or tryptophan normally closing the CDR3 is absent here, so this likely arose from a read error. Because the CDR3's place on the DNA is in doubt, the DNA is left out and the CDR3 is given as listed by TCRdb. The rearrangement links TRBV5-1 to TRBJ2-7; the D segment call TRBD2 is taken from the table without a DNA check. The CDR3 length equals 10 residues, ends included. CDR1 and CDR2 from the germline V gene are SGHRS and YFSETQ. The CDR3 loop is CASSLGSSCR.

The chain recombines TRBV5-1 with TRBJ1-1; D call uncertain. This CDR3 contains 13 residues. Trimming stripped 1 base from V and 3 bases from J, with 7 bases between. Germline V gene data show CDR1 as SGHRS and CDR2 as YFSETQ. The CDR3: CASSLTADTEAFF. For the CDR3, the DNA is TGCGCCAGCAGCTTGACGGCGGACACTGAAGCTTTCTTT.

This chain connects TRBV30 to TRBJ2-7; 12 bases match TRBD2. Trimming cost V 3 bases and J 2 bases; bases outside gene matches: 11. The CDR3 extends over 17 amino acids. In germline, CDR1 is GTSNPN, CDR2 SVGIG (reference sequence). The CDR3 reads CAWSATSGRTNPYEQYF. In nucleotides, the CDR3 is TGTGCCTGGAGCGCAACTAGCGGGAGGACCAACCCCTACGAGCAGTACTTC.

The chain recombines TRBV29-1 with TRBJ1-1; 11 bases are a match to TRBD1. J gave up 3 bases and V 4 bases, and 1 base lay outside the gene matches. CDR3 length equals 13 residues. Germline CDR1 SQVTM, CDR2 ANQGSEA. CDR3 nucleotides: TGCAGCGTTGGGGACAGGGGGTACACTGAAGCTTTCTTT. As protein: CSVGDRGYTEAFF.

The chain couples TRBV19 to TRBJ1-4, with D unclear. The CDR3 runs 11 residues. Per the germline V gene, CDR1 is LNHDA and CDR2 is SQIVND (reference sequence). The V end was cut by 8 bases, the J end by 7 bases, with 8 bases between. In nucleotides, the CDR3 is TGTGCCAGTTGGGGAGGTGAAAAACTGTTTTTT. It codes for CASWGGEKLFF. Filled out from reference TRBV19 and TRBJ1-4, the complete variable domain reads DGGITQSPKYLFRKEGQNVTLSCEQNLNHDAMYWYRQDPGQGLRLIYYSQIVNDFQKGDIAEGYSVSREKKESFPLTVTSAQKNPTAFYLCASWGGEKLFFGSGTQLSVL.

The V gene is TRBV6-4, the J gene TRBJ2-3, with TRBD1 matching over 10 bases. The V gene end was trimmed by 2 bases and the J gene end by 4 bases; junction bases not matched to a gene: 3. The germline V gene has CDR1 MRHNA and CDR2 SNTAGT. The CDR3 extends over 15 amino acids. Written as DNA, the CDR3 is TGTGCCAGCAGTGACGGTGGGACAGGGGCAGATACGCAGTATTTT. Residues: CASSDGGTGADTQYF.

The rearrangement uses TRBV5-4 and TRBJ2-5, with 8 bases fitting TRBD2. Germline V gene data show CDR1 as SGHNT and CDR2 as YYREEE (reference sequence). Unmatched junction bases numbered 4, after V lost 1 base and J lost 2 bases. The CDR3 is 15 residues long. The DNA of the CDR3 is TGTGCCAGCAGCTTGTTCCGCGGGGGGCAAGAGACCCAGTACTTC. This encodes CASSLFRGGQETQYF. Full variable domain (rest looked up from reference TRBV5-4 and TRBJ2-5): ETGVTQSPTHLIKTRGQQVTLRCSSQSGHNTVSWYQQALGQGPQFIFQYYREEENGRGNFPPRFSGLQFPNYSSELNVNALELDDSALYLCASSLFRGGQETQYFGPGTRLLVL.

This chain uses TRBV29-1 with TRBJ2-3; 8 nucleotides align to TRBD2. Looked up from germline, CDR1 is SQVTM and CDR2 is ANQGSEA. V gave up 5 bases and J gave up 1 base; unmatched junction bases: 14. The CDR3 runs 17 residues. Here the CDR3 DNA reads TGCAGCGTTAGTCCGGGACTAGGGGTTAGCGGCACAGATACGCAGTATTTT. Its translation: CSVSPGLGVSGTDTQYF.

The chain carries TRBV23-1 and TRBJ1-4; no firm D call. TRBV23-1 is labeled an ORF, and its function is uncertain. Trimming took off 0 bases at V and 10 bases at J, with 6 bases between the two ends. The CDR3 totals 12 residues. The CDR3 DNA is TGCGCCAGCAGTCAATCGCGGGTAAAACTGTTTTTT. Its translation is CASSQSRVKLFF.

The chain employs TRBV18 and TRBJ1-2, with D possibly being TRBD1 (6 bases). The CDR3 totals 15 residues. Trimming shortened V by 5 bases and J by 7 bases, and 20 bases separated the two germline ends. The germline V gene encodes CDR1 KGHSH and CDR2 LQKENI. The CDR3 DNA sequence: TGTGCCAGCTCAGCTTCGGGCAGGGAACAGGGTGGCTACACCTTC. It encodes CASSASGREQGGYTF.

The CDR3: CANRDRNYEQYF. The CDR3 nucleotides read TGTGCCAACCGGGACAGAAACTACGAGCAGTACTTC. The rearrangement joins TRBV5-8 to TRBJ2-7; 7 bases line up with TRBD1. Germline CDR1 is SGHTS and CDR2 is YDEGEE. Germline trimming cut 9 bases from V and 3 bases from J; bases unmatched to any gene: 6. The CDR3 extends over 12 amino acids.

This chain joins TRBV27 and TRBJ2-5; TRBD1 aligns across 10 bases. The germline V gene encodes CDR1 MNHEY and CDR2 SMNVEV (reference sequence). V lost 5 bases to trimming and J lost 1 base; unmatched junction nucleotides: 7. The CDR3 runs to 16 residues. The DNA of the CDR3 is TGTGCCAGCAGTATCGCACGGACAGGGGGCCAAGAGACCCAGTACTTC. Amino acid sequence: CASSIARTGGQETQYF.

The V gene is TRBV19, the J gene TRBJ1-1; 7 bases line up with TRBD1. The CDR3 is made up of 15 amino acids. Germline CDR1 reads LNHDA; CDR2 reads SQIVND (reference sequence). The V segment lost 4 bases and the J segment 3 bases; nucleotides outside the gene matches: 8. CDR3 in amino acids: CASSKRQGGDTEAFF. The CDR3 DNA reads as TGTGCCAGTAGTAAAAGACAGGGTGGGGACACTGAAGCTTTCTTT.

J is TRBJ2-7 and V is TRBV7-9, with 7 nucleotides matching TRBD1. After removal of 5 bases from V and 2 bases from J, the junction contained 9 bases not matched to a gene. Germline V gene lookup returns CDR1 SEHNR and CDR2 FQNEAQ (reference sequence). The CDR3 has 15 amino acids. CDR3 in DNA: TGTGCCAGCAGCCCCTCCCGGGACAGAACCTACGAGCAGTACTTC. It specifies CASSPSRDRTYEQYF.

The chain joins TRBV9 to TRBJ2-7, with 7 bases fitting TRBD1. J lost 0 bases, V lost 5 bases, and 5 bases had no gene match. The CDR3 has 14 residues. Germline V CDR1 and CDR2: SGDLS, YYNGEE. The CDR3 spells CASSAGTVSYEQYF. CDR3 coding DNA: TGTGCCAGCAGTGCCGGGACAGTCTCCTACGAGCAGTACTTC.

The J gene is TRBJ1-3, the V gene TRBV6-5, with no clear D. Germline V lookup: CDR1 MNHEY, CDR2 SVGAGI. The ends were cut back, 6 bases at V and 0 bases at J, with 12 bases in the middle. The CDR3 runs to 15 residues. The CDR3 loop is CASRNDGSSGNTIYF. In nucleotides, the CDR3 is TGTGCCAGCAGAAACGACGGGAGCTCTGGAAACACCATATATTTT.

This rearrangement joins TRBV19 to TRBJ1-6; 9 bases fit TRBD1. Trimming cost V 3 bases and J 0 bases; bases outside gene matches: 3. Germline CDR1 and CDR2: LNHDA and SQIVND (reference sequence). The CDR3 contains 17 residues. The CDR3 sequence: CASSMGQGGSYNSPLHF. The CDR3 coding sequence is TGTGCCAGTAGTATGGGACAGGGAGGCTCCTATAATTCACCCCTCCACTTT.

The chain has TRBV15 and TRBJ2-7; D uncertain. Germline CDR1 LNHNV, CDR2 YYDKDF (reference sequence). The V gene lost 5 bases and the J gene lost 6 bases, with 8 bases spanning the gap. The CDR3 loop spans 11 amino acids. CDR3 region: CATSYEAEQYF. The CDR3 coding sequence is TGTGCCACCAGCTATGAAGCCGAGCAGTACTTC.

This chain links TRBV29-1 with TRBJ1-1; D possibly corresponds to TRBD1 (5 bases). The CDR3 runs 13 residues. Per the germline V gene, CDR1 is SQVTM and CDR2 is ANQGSEA. V shed 7 bases and J shed 4 bases, with 16 bases lying between them. CDR3 sequence (DNA): TGCAGCGGGACTGGGGGGGACGGCACTGAAGCTTTCTTT. Translation gives CSGTGGDGTEAFF.

The chain links TRBV14 to TRBJ2-5; D is perhaps TRBD2 (6 bases). Germline V CDR1 and CDR2: SGHDN, FVKESK. This CDR3 spans 14 amino acids. With 3 bases removed from V and 1 base from J, the gap between germline ends came to 9 bases. The CDR3 region has the DNA TGTGCCAGCAGCCAGTCGGGACTCCAAGAGACCCAGTACTTC. Amino acid sequence: CASSQSGLQETQYF.

The V call is TRBV29-1, the J call TRBJ2-5; 7 bases line up with TRBD1. V shed 4 bases and J 4 bases; nucleotides not matched to a gene: 6. The germline CDR1 and CDR2 sequences are SQVTM and ANQGSEA. This CDR3 region has 13 residues. The CDR3 bases are TGCAGCGTTGTTGACAGGGTCTCAGAGACCCAGTACTTC. Translated, it gives CSVVDRVSETQYF.

This chain connects TRBV6-1 to TRBJ2-3; D gene uncertain. Looked up from germline, CDR1 is MNHNS and CDR2 is SASEGT. V dropped 0 bases and J dropped 2 bases, with 15 bases sitting between them. The CDR3 has 17 amino acids. This CDR3 is CASSEAREVPTTDTQYF. The CDR3 coding sequence is TGTGCCAGCAGTGAAGCGCGTGAGGTCCCCACCACAGATACGCAGTATTTT.

The genes are TRBV28 and TRBJ1-5; D is possibly TRBD1 (5 bases). CDR3 size: 13 residues. V lost 7 bases and J lost 1, with 8 bases in between. Germline values: CDR1 MDHEN, CDR2 SYDVKM. CDR3 sequence: CASTRGSNQPQHF. The CDR3, as DNA: TGTGCCAGCACCCGGGGGAGCAATCAGCCCCAGCATTTT.

The chain recombines TRBV6-5 with TRBJ1-1; TRBD1 agrees at 9 bases. Germline CDR1 reads MNHEY; CDR2 reads SVGAGI. This CDR3 spans 12 amino acids. The V gene end was trimmed by 7 bases and the J gene end by 9 bases; junction bases not matched to a gene: 6. The CDR3 reads CASTTGTGKAFF. As DNA, the CDR3 is TGTGCCAGCACTACCGGGACAGGGAAAGCTTTCTTT.

The chain joins TRBV19 to TRBJ1-1; TRBD1 agrees at 8 bases. The CDR3 runs 13 residues. The germline CDR1 and CDR2 sequences are LNHDA and SQIVND (reference sequence). The trim removed 8 bases at V and 7 bases at J, leaving 9 bases unmatched. The CDR3 bases are TGTGCCAGTTCTCTCCGACAGGGGATTGAAGCTTTCTTT. This gives the protein CASSLRQGIEAFF. Full variable domain (remainder filled in from reference TRBV19 and TRBJ1-1): DGGITQSPKYLFRKEGQNVTLSCEQNLNHDAMYWYRQDPGQGLRLIYYSQIVNDFQKGDIAEGYSVSREKKESFPLTVTSAQKNPTAFYLCASSLRQGIEAFFGQGTRLTVV.

The chain combines TRBV7-6 with TRBJ2-7; TRBD1 aligns across 7 bases. The V and J ends lost 5 bases and 2 bases, in that order; junction bases with no gene match: 3. This CDR3 is 13 amino acids long. CDR1 is SGHVS and CDR2 is FNYEAQ in the germline V gene. The CDR3 coding sequence is TGTGCCAGCAGCGCCGGGACAGCCTACGAGCAGTACTTC. Its protein is CASSAGTAYEQYF.

The V call is TRBV6-1, the J call TRBJ1-4; the D gene is possibly TRBD1 (6 bases). From germline, CDR1 is MNHNS and CDR2 SASEGT. This CDR3 has 16 amino acids. V lost 2 bases and J lost 7, with 17 bases in between. The CDR3, as DNA: TGTGCCAGCAGTGAATGGGGGACACCCGGAGGTGAAAAACTGTTTTTT. It translates to CASSEWGTPGGEKLFF.

The V call is TRBV10-1, the J call TRBJ2-7; D perhaps matches TRBD2 (6 bases). This CDR3 comprises 17 residues. V was shortened by 3 bases and J by 2 bases, with 20 bases between the two germline ends. Germline V CDR1 and CDR2: WNHNN, SYGVQD (reference sequence). CDR3 DNA: TGCGCCAGCAGTGATTCCAGGAGGGACCCCGGGACCTACGAGCAGTACTTC. Encoded protein: CASSDSRRDPGTYEQYF.

The V gene is TRBV7-3, the J gene TRBJ2-7; TRBD1 matches 7 bases. This CDR3 is 14 amino acids long. Trimming at V came to 1 base and at J to 7 bases, leaving 7 bases not matched to a gene. Germline CDR1 and CDR2: SGHTA and FQGTGA. CDR3 sequence reads: CASSLMGQMGEQYF. CDR3 nucleotides: TGTGCCAGCAGCTTAATGGGACAGATGGGGGAGCAGTACTTC.

The genes are TRBV7-4 and TRBJ2-1, with a weak D call TRBD2 (6 bases). The V gene lost 3 bases and the J gene lost 7 bases, with 16 bases spanning the gap. Per the germline V gene, CDR1 is SGHVT and CDR2 is SQSDAQ. The CDR3 consists of 15 residues. The CDR3 region is CASSFGTGASNEQFF. CDR3 nucleotides: TGTGCCAGCAGCTTCGGGACTGGAGCCTCGAATGAGCAGTTCTTC.

The chain combines TRBV9 with TRBJ1-2; 11 bases are shared with TRBD1. The CDR3 loop spans 14 amino acids. From germline, CDR1 is SGDLS and CDR2 YYNGEE. Losses at the gene ends were 0 bases for V and 7 bases for J; bases not matched to a gene: 2. CDR3: CASSVAGTGGGYTF. The DNA of the CDR3 is TGTGCCAGCAGCGTAGCTGGGACAGGGGGTGGCTACACCTTC.